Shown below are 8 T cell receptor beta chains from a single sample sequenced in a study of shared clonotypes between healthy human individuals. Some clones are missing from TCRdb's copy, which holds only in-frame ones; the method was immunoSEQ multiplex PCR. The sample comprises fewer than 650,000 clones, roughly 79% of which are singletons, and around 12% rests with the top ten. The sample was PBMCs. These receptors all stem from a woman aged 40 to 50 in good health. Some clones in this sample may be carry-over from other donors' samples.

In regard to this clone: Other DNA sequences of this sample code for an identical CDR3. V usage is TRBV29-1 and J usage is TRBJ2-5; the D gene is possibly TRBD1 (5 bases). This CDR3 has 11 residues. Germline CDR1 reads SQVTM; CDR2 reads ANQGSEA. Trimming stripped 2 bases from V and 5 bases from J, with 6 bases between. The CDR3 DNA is TGCAGCGTTGAATCAGGGGAGACCCAGTACTTC. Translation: CSVESGETQYF.

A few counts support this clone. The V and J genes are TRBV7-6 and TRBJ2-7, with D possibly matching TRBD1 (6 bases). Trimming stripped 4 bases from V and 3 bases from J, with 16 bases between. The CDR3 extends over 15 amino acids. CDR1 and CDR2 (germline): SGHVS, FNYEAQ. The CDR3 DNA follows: TGTGCCAGCAGCTCAGGGTCAGGGGCGATCTACGAGCAGTACTTC. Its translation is CASSSGSGAIYEQYF.

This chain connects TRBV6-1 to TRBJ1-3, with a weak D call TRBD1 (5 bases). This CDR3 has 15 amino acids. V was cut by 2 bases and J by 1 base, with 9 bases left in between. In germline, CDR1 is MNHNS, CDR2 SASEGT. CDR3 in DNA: TGTGCCAGCAGTGAATGGGGGAGATCTGGAAACACCATATATTTT. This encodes CASSEWGRSGNTIYF.

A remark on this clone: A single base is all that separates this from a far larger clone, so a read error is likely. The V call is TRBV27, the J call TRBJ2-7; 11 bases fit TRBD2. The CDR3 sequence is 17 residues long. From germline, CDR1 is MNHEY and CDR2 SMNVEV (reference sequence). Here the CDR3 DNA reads TGTGCCAGCAGTGAACGGTCCCTTAGCGGGAGGGGGTACGGGCAGTACTTC. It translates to CASSERSLSGRGYGQYF.

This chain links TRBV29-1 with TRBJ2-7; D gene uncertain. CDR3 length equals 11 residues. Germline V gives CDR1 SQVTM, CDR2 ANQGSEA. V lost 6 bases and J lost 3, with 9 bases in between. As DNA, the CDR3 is TGCAGCGTATCAGGTTACTACGAGCAGTACTTC. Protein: CSVSGYYEQYF.

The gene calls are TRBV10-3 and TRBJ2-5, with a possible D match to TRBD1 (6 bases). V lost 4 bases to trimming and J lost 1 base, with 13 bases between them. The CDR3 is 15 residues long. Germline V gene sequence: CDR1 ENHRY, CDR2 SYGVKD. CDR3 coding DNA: TGTGCCATCAGTGGGGGGCAGGGTTTCCAAGAGACCCAGTACTTC. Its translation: CAISGGQGFQETQYF.

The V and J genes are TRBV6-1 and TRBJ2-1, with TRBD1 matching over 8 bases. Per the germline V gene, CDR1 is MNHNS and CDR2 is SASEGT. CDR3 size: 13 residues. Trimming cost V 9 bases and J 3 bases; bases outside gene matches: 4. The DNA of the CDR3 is TGTGCCAGTCGACAGGGGAACTACAATGAGCAGTTCTTC. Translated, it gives CASRQGNYNEQFF.

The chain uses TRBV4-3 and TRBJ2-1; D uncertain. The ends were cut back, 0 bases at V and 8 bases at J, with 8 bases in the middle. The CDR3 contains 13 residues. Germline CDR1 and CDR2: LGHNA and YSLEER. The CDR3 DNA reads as TGCGCCAGCAGCCAAGAGTGGATAGATGAGCAGTTCTTC. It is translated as CASSQEWIDEQFF.